The rows below give T cell receptor beta chains drawn from one sample of a study of a mutant IDH1 vaccine in newly diagnosed glioma. The method was immunoSEQ multiplex PCR; TCRdb's version includes in-frame clones alone and lacks a portion of them. The sample lists fewer than 75,000 clones, 84% seen once, with about 8.2% in the top ten. These receptors lack a known antigen. This sample comprised PBMCs, obtained from a glioma patient whose treatment included an IDH1 peptide vaccine. These receptors all come from a woman in her forties or fifties with glioma. CDR3s include the opening cysteine and the closing phenylalanine or tryptophan. Each record gives: V gene, J gene, D gene, CDR3 DNA, CDR3 protein. The D gene is left open where the match is weak.

V: TRBV5-1; J: TRBJ2-2; D: NA; DNA: TGCGCCAGCAGCGTGGGGGCGTCGAACGCCGGGGAGCTGTTTTTT; CDR3: CASSVGASNAGELFF
V: TRBV9; J: TRBJ2-2; D: NA; DNA: TGTGCCAGCAGCCACCCCACCTATCAGAACACCGGGGAGCTGTTTTTT; CDR3: CASSHPTYQNTGELFF
V: TRBV28; J: TRBJ1-5; D: NA; DNA: TGTGCCAGCAGTTCCGGGCAGGGGTGGGCGCTCCAGCATTTT; CDR3: CASSSGQGWALQHF
V: TRBV9; J: TRBJ2-7; D: NA; DNA: TGTGCCAGCAGTACCCCTTTAAGGGTTCCGACCTACGAGCAGTACTTC; CDR3: CASSTPLRVPTYEQYF
V: TRBV7-2; J: TRBJ1-2; D: NA; DNA: TGTGCCAGCAGCCGAGGTTCCGCCAATGGCTACACCTTC; CDR3: CASSRGSANGYTF
V: TRBV6-5; J: TRBJ1-6; D: NA; DNA: TGTGCCAGCAGTTACGGGGGAGACCTCCACTTT; CDR3: CASSYGGDLHF
V: TRBV5-4; J: TRBJ1-4; D: NA; DNA: TGTGCCAGCAGCTTGGAAAGGGCAGAAAAACTGTTTTTT; CDR3: CASSLERAEKLFF
V: TRBV9; J: TRBJ2-7; D: TRBD1; DNA: TGTGCCAGCAGCATTGGGACAGGACCCTACGAGCAGTACTTC; CDR3: CASSIGTGPYEQYF
V: TRBV6-1; J: TRBJ1-1; D: NA; DNA: TGTGCCAGCAGTGATGCGTGGGGGGGAGTTACCCGAGTTCGGTGGGCTTTCTTT; CDR3: CASSDAWGGVTRVRWAFF
V: TRBV5-1; J: TRBJ2-5; D: NA; DNA: TGCGCCAGCAGCTTAGACCAAGAGACCCAGTACTTC; CDR3: CASSLDQETQYF
V: TRBV19; J: TRBJ1-2; D: TRBD1; DNA: TGTGCCAGTAGTCTCTACCGGGACAGGGGAGAAGGCTACACCTTC; CDR3: CASSLYRDRGEGYTF
V: TRBV19; J: TRBJ1-6; D: TRBD1; DNA: TGTGCCAGTAGTGCACCGGGACAGAATTCACCCCTCCACTTT; CDR3: CASSAPGQNSPLHF
V: TRBV18; J: TRBJ2-3; D: NA; DNA: TGTGCCAGTCGAGCGATCGCGGGGTCCCATCTGGGAGATACGCAGTATTTT; CDR3: CASRAIAGSHLGDTQYF
V: TRBV18; J: TRBJ1-5; D: NA; DNA: TGTGCCAGCTCACCGGACGCAAATCAGCCCCAGCATTTT; CDR3: CASSPDANQPQHF
V: TRBV7-2; J: TRBJ1-5; D: NA; DNA: TGTGCCAGCAGCCAACAACAGGGTGTCAATCAGCCCCAGCATTTT; CDR3: CASSQQQGVNQPQHF
V: TRBV5-1; J: TRBJ2-7; D: TRBD1; DNA: TGCGCCAGCAGCCTACTGACAGGGGCTTTGGAAGAGCAGTACTTC; CDR3: CASSLLTGALEEQYF
V: TRBV5-1; J: TRBJ2-1; D: NA; DNA: TGCGCCAGCAGCTTGGGTTCAGGGCCCAATGAGCAGTTCTTC; CDR3: CASSLGSGPNEQFF
V: TRBV29-1; J: TRBJ2-3; D: NA; DNA: TGCAGCGTTCGCGGCGGAGGGGGCGGCACAGATACGCAGTATTTT; CDR3: CSVRGGGGGTDTQYF
V: TRBV5-5; J: TRBJ1-3; D: TRBD1; DNA: TGTGCCAGCAGCTGGGACAGGGCCGTAAACACCATATATTTT; CDR3: CASSWDRAVNTIYF
V: TRBV4-1; J: TRBJ1-2; D: TRBD1; DNA: TGCGCCAGCAGCCCTGCCCGGGACAGGGGTTTTTCCTTC; CDR3: CASSPARDRGFSF
V: TRBV6-4; J: TRBJ2-2; D: NA; DNA: TGTGCCAGCAGTTCTAGGGAAAACGGGGAGCTGTTTTTT; CDR3: CASSSRENGELFF
V: TRBV15; J: TRBJ2-7; D: TRBD2; DNA: TGTGCCACCAGCAGAGGTGCTAGCGGGGGATCCTACGAGCAGTACTTC; CDR3: CATSRGASGGSYEQYF
V: TRBV19; J: TRBJ1-2; D: NA; DNA: TGTGCCAGTAGTATAGGGCGCTCCCGGGGCTCTGGCTACACCTTC; CDR3: CASSIGRSRGSGYTF
V: TRBV19; J: TRBJ2-5; D: NA; DNA: TGTGCCAGTAGTATCCCCCAGTCGGACGAAGAGACCCAGTACTTC; CDR3: CASSIPQSDEETQYF